This TCR beta chain was recorded in a study of blood T cell repertoires in COVID-19. In the study overall: Collection of acute and convalescent COVID-19 samples took place in the United States, Italy and Spain. T cells, B-cell-depleted T cells, or PBMCs provided the cDNA or gDNA that served as material.

How the authors handled the data: Amplification with reference gene primers provided the estimates of nucleated cell counts. Sequencing used immunoSEQ multiplex PCR; TCRdb keeps in-frame clones, though not all of them. D and trimming were read from the DNA, whereas the V and J calls and clone size are those reported in that table. The sample comprises about 200,000 clones, 65% to 90% of which are singletons, and roughly 13% rests with the top ten. J lost 0 bases, V lost 5 bases, and 7 bases had no gene match. Germline CDR1 MDHEN, CDR2 SYDVKM. This CDR3 is built from 16 residues. This receptor was taken from a human donor in a cohort sampled during active COVID-19. The rearrangement links TRBV28 to TRBJ2-4, with TRBD1 identical over 7 bases. Sequenced: peripheral blood. The CDR3 here is CASSPRTGTAKNIQYF. The CDR3 nucleotides read TGTGCCAGCAGTCCAAGGACAGGTACAGCCAAAAACATTCAGTACTTC.